This passage covers 8 T cell receptor beta chains from one sample sequenced in a study of shared clonotypes between healthy human individuals. Naive CD8 isolation took CD45RO-negative cells positively selected for CCR7 and excluded terminally differentiated effector memory CD45RA+ cells. Profiling relied on immunoSEQ multiplex PCR, and the TCRdb table lists in-frame clones only, not all of them. The table shows some 2,100,000 clones, with 85% to 95% occurring only once. Material for sequencing was naive CD8+ T cells from PBMCs. These receptors were obtained from a man in his late teens or twenties in good health. Some clones in this sample may be carry-over from other donors' samples.

This clone was seen only once. The V and J genes are TRBV7-9 and TRBJ2-1, with TRBD2 identical over 9 bases. V was clipped by 0 bases and J by 9 bases; unmatched bases: 6. The germline V gene has CDR1 SEHNR and CDR2 FQNEAQ (reference sequence). The CDR3 consists of 15 residues. CDR3 loop: CASSLAPSGAIEQFF. The CDR3 coding sequence is TGTGCCAGCAGCTTAGCGCCTAGCGGGGCAATTGAGCAGTTCTTC.

The V call is TRBV13, the J call TRBJ2-5, with D possibly called TRBD1 or TRBD2 (5 bases each). The length of the CDR3 is 15 residues. The V end lost 5 bases, the J end lost 5 bases, and 18 bases lay between the germline ends. Germline CDR1 is PRHDT and CDR2 is FYEKMQ (reference sequence). The CDR3 nucleotides are TGTGCCAGCAGCCGAGGGACCCAATCGGGGGAGACCCAGTACTTC. Translated, it gives CASSRGTQSGETQYF.

The J gene is TRBJ2-5, the V gene TRBV7-2; TRBD2 matches at 9 bases. Trimming at V came to 1 base and at J to 3 bases, leaving 3 bases not matched to a gene. The V gene's germline CDR1 is SGHTA and CDR2 FQGNSA. This CDR3 contains 15 residues. The CDR3 region has the DNA TGTGCCAGCAGCTTAGGGACTAGCGTGAAAGAGACCCAGTACTTC. This codes for CASSLGTSVKETQYF.

The V gene is TRBV4-2, the J gene TRBJ2-7; D may be TRBD2 (5 bases). In germline, CDR1 is LGHNA, CDR2 YNFKEQ. The CDR3 totals 15 residues. V lost 3 bases and J 3 bases, leaving 15 bases between the germline ends. This CDR3 is CASSQGDSLGYEQYF. The CDR3 DNA reads TGTGCCAGCAGCCAGGGAGACTCGCTTGGCTACGAGCAGTACTTC.

The chain combines TRBV5-5 with TRBJ2-7; D gene unclear. Germline loops: CDR1 SGHKS, CDR2 YYEKEE (reference sequence). V was pared by 0 bases and J by 6 bases, with 10 bases between. There are 13 residues in the CDR3. The CDR3, as DNA: TGTGCCAGCAGCTTGGCCGTCGGTTCCGAGCAGTACTTC. Protein: CASSLAVGSEQYF.

J is TRBJ2-7 and V is TRBV28; 7 bases match TRBD1. The CDR3 is 15 amino acids. CDR1 is MDHEN, CDR2 SYDVKM, per germline. Trimming cost V 6 bases and J 6 bases; bases outside gene matches: 14. CDR3 region: CASSHGDSRAVEQYF. The CDR3 bases are TGTGCCAGCAGCCATGGGGACAGCCGGGCGGTCGAGCAGTACTTC.

The sample holds one count of this clone. The same CDR3 also results from other DNA sequences found in this sample. The chain combines TRBV15 with TRBJ2-5, with a tentative D call TRBD1 (5 bases). Looked up from germline, CDR1 is LNHNV and CDR2 is YYDKDF (reference sequence). The CDR3 is 15 residues long. The V and J ends lost 0 bases and 1 base respectively, with 9 bases between them. DNA for the CDR3: TGTGCCACCAGCAGAGACTTAGGGGTCCAAGAGACCCAGTACTTC. Residues: CATSRDLGVQETQYF. Together with reference TRBV15 and TRBJ2-5, the CDR3 gives the full variable domain: DAMVIQNPRYQVTQFGKPVTLSCSQTLNHNVMYWYQQKSSQAPKLLFHYYDKDFNNEADTPDNFQSRRPNTSFCFLDIRSPGLGDTAMYLCATSRDLGVQETQYFGPGTRLLVL.

CDR3 sequence: CASSFGGGLSNQPQHF. The CDR3 nucleotides read TGTGCCAGCAGTTTTGGAGGGGGACTCAGCAATCAGCCCCAGCATTTT. The gene calls are TRBV27 and TRBJ1-5, with D perhaps TRBD1 (6 bases). CDR1 is MNHEY and CDR2 is SMNVEV in the germline V gene (reference sequence). V was shortened by 3 bases and J by 1 base, with 13 bases between the two germline ends. The CDR3 length is 16 residues.